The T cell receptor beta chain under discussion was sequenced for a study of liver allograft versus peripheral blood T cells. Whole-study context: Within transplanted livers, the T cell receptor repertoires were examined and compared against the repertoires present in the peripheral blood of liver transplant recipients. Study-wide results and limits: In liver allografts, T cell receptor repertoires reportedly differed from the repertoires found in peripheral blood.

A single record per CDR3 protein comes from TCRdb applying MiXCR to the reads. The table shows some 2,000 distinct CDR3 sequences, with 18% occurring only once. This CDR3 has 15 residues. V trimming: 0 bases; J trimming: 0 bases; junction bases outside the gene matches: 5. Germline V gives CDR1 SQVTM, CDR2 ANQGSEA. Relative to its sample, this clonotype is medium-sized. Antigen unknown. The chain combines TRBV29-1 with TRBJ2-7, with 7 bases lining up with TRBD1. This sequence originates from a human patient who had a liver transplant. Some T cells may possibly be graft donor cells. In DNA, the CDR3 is TGCAGCGTTGAAGATCCGGACAGGAGCTCCTACGAGCAGTACTTC. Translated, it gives CSVEDPDRSSYEQYF.